These 25 T cell receptor beta chains came from one sample sequenced in a study of blood T cell repertoires in COVID-19. Produced via immunoSEQ multiplex PCR; TCRdb's table is partial and in-frame only. The sample records some 230,000 clones, about 79% being singletons. What was sequenced was PBMCs or T cells enriched from blood (not recorded which). Receptor source: a woman in her forties with acute COVID-19.

This clone appeared a few times. The chain joins TRBV28 to TRBJ1-3; D might be TRBD1 (5 bases). The CDR3 length is 13 residues. Germline loops: CDR1 MDHEN, CDR2 SYDVKM. Trimming left V 8 bases short and J 4 bases short, with 12 bases between. The DNA for the CDR3 is TGTGCCAGCCGACAGACTGCCGGAAACACCATATATTTT. This encodes CASRQTAGNTIYF.

V usage is TRBV7-8 and J usage is TRBJ1-1; D perhaps matches TRBD1 (5 bases). The CDR3 is 16 amino acids. From germline, CDR1 is SGHVS and CDR2 FQNEAQ. V dropped 7 bases and J dropped 3 bases, with 21 bases sitting between them. CDR3 loop: CASNPWGGGGYTEAFF. The CDR3 coding sequence is TGTGCCAGCAACCCCTGGGGGGGAGGAGGATACACTGAAGCTTTCTTT.

V usage is TRBV5-6 and J usage is TRBJ2-4; D uncertain. Germline V CDR1 and CDR2: SGHDT, YYEEEE. Trimming took 0 bases from V and 0 from J, leaving 4 bases between them. The CDR3 consists of 14 residues. The CDR3 is CASSLELAKNIQYF. In DNA form, the CDR3 reads TGTGCCAGCAGCTTGGAACTAGCCAAAAACATTCAGTACTTC.

Concerning this clone itself: The sample holds other DNA sequences that translate to the same CDR3. The chain recombines TRBV18 with TRBJ2-2, with a tentative D call TRBD2 (5 bases). CDR3 length: 15 residues. CDR1 is KGHSH, CDR2 LQKENI, per germline. V was cut by 6 bases and J by 0 bases, with 11 bases left in between. The CDR3 DNA sequence: TGTGCCAGCTCCCCAACCGGGGCGAACACCGGGGAGCTGTTTTTT. Translation gives CASSPTGANTGELFF. Complete variable domain (other parts from reference TRBV18 and TRBJ2-2): NAGVMQNPRHLVRRRGQEARLRCSPMKGHSHVYWYRQLPEEGLKFMVYLQKENIIDESGMPKERFSAEFPKEGPSILRIQQVVRGDSAAYFCASSPTGANTGELFFGEGSRLTVL.

This clone was counted a few times. The gene calls are TRBV19 and TRBJ2-7, with TRBD2 matching over 8 bases. J was trimmed by 3 bases and V by 7 bases; bases with no gene match: 8. The CDR3 covers 14 residues. Germline V CDR1 and CDR2: LNHDA, SQIVND (reference sequence). Here the CDR3 DNA reads TGTGCCAGTAAAGGTGGACTAGCAGACTACGAGCAGTACTTC. Translating it yields CASKGGLADYEQYF.

The V call is TRBV19, the J call TRBJ2-7; tentatively, D is TRBD2 (6 bases). CDR1 is LNHDA and CDR2 is SQIVND in the germline V gene (reference sequence). The ends were cut back, 1 base at V and 5 bases at J, with 12 bases in the middle. This CDR3 has 14 residues. This CDR3 is CASSIVGDFHEQYF. The DNA for the CDR3 is TGTGCCAGTAGTATAGTAGGGGACTTCCACGAGCAGTACTTC.

This chain uses TRBV11-3 with TRBJ2-2; TRBD2 aligns across 11 bases. This CDR3 is built from 16 residues. The germline CDR1 and CDR2 sequences are SGHNT and YENEEA. After removal of 4 bases from V and 4 bases from J, the junction contained 5 bases not matched to a gene. CDR3 DNA: TGTGCCAGCAGCTCCGGACTAGCGGGCAGCACCGGGGAGCTGTTTTTT. The encoded protein is CASSSGLAGSTGELFF.

V gene TRBV28 combines with J gene TRBJ2-5; a possible D gene is TRBD1 (6 bases). The CDR3 runs to 12 residues. In germline, CDR1 is MDHEN, CDR2 SYDVKM. V was cut by 6 bases and J by 4 bases, with 9 bases left in between. CDR3 sequence (DNA): TGTGCCAGCAGCTCAGGGGCAGAGACCCAGTACTTC. Protein product: CASSSGAETQYF.

The chain joins TRBV9 to TRBJ1-1; 8 bases agree with TRBD1. From germline, CDR1 is SGDLS and CDR2 YYNGEE. CDR3 size: 16 residues. Losses at the gene ends were 0 bases for V and 3 bases for J; bases not matched to a gene: 7. CDR3 DNA: TGTGCCAGCAGCGTAGGACAGGGGCTAAGGGACACTGAAGCTTTCTTT. It encodes CASSVGQGLRDTEAFF.

The chain has TRBV25-1 and TRBJ1-3; the D gene is possibly TRBD1 (6 bases). The CDR3 is made up of 14 amino acids. The V end lost 8 bases, the J end lost 0 bases, and 11 bases lay between the germline ends. Germline CDR1 and CDR2: MGHDK and SYGVNS. In DNA form, the CDR3 reads TGTGCCAGCTCTACAGGGCACTCTGGAAACACCATATATTTT. Translated: CASSTGHSGNTIYF.

The chain employs TRBV9 and TRBJ2-1, with 9 nucleotides matching TRBD2. Germline CDR1 SGDLS, CDR2 YYNGEE. CDR3 length equals 17 residues. V lost 3 bases to trimming and J lost 4 bases; unmatched junction nucleotides: 11. CDR3 protein: CASSEGASGMVYNEQFF. The CDR3 DNA follows: TGTGCCAGCAGCGAGGGGGCTAGCGGGATGGTGTACAATGAGCAGTTCTTC.

The chain couples TRBV7-2 to TRBJ1-5; 7 bases agree with TRBD1. Trimming took 5 bases from V and 4 from J; bases not matched to a gene: 5. CDR1 SGHTA and CDR2 FQGNSA come from the germline V gene. The CDR3 length is 14 residues. The CDR3 DNA follows: TGTGCCAGCAGCCCGGGGACAGCGAATCAGCCCCAGCATTTT. Protein sequence: CASSPGTANQPQHF.

The chain couples TRBV13 to TRBJ1-2, with 8 bases fitting TRBD1. V was pared by 5 bases and J by 5 bases, with 7 bases of the junction left unmatched. Germline V gene lookup returns CDR1 PRHDT and CDR2 FYEKMQ (reference sequence). The CDR3 is 14 amino acids. CDR3 nucleotides: TGTGCCAGCAGCACCCGACAGGGGTGGTATGGCTACACCTTC. It translates to CASSTRQGWYGYTF.

The chain joins TRBV6-5 to TRBJ2-3, with D tentatively TRBD2 (5 bases). Germline V gives CDR1 MNHEY, CDR2 SVGAGI. V shed 2 bases and J shed 6 bases, with 18 bases lying between them. The CDR3 is 16 residues long. The CDR3 DNA is TGTGCCAGCAGTTACCGCGCAGATAGGGTAGCGGATACGCAGTATTTT. Protein sequence: CASSYRADRVADTQYF.

The chain carries TRBV5-4 and TRBJ1-4; no definite D call. Trimming removed 1 base from V and 8 bases from J, with 6 bases in between. Germline V CDR1 and CDR2: SGHNT, YYREEE (reference sequence). The CDR3 has 12 residues. This CDR3 is CASSLPGEKLFF. DNA for the CDR3: TGTGCCAGCAGCTTGCCGGGGGAAAAACTGTTTTTT.

The chain couples TRBV2 to TRBJ2-3; D ambiguous. The germline gives CDR1 SNHLY, CDR2 FYNNEI. The V end lost 7 bases, the J end lost 4 bases, and 6 bases lay between the germline ends. The CDR3 is made up of 11 amino acids. The DNA of the CDR3 is TGTGCCAGCATTAGTGCAGATACGCAGTATTTT. Its protein product is CASISADTQYF.

The rearrangement joins TRBV6-4 to TRBJ2-3; tentative D call: TRBD2 (6 bases). The CDR3 length is 16 residues. The germline CDR1 and CDR2 sequences are MRHNA and SNTAGT. The V end was cut by 8 bases, the J end by 4 bases, with 22 bases between. The DNA of the CDR3 is TGTGCCAGCTCAAAGAAAGGCGCGGGACGGGCAGATACGCAGTATTTT. Amino acids: CASSKKGAGRADTQYF.

The chain uses TRBV27 and TRBJ2-5; maybe TRBD2 (6 bases). The germline gives CDR1 MNHEY, CDR2 SMNVEV (reference sequence). V was shortened by 0 bases and J by 7 bases, with 15 bases between the two germline ends. This CDR3 spans 15 amino acids. The CDR3 is CASSLSMAGRGTQYF. CDR3 bases: TGTGCCAGCAGTTTATCGATGGCGGGACGTGGGACCCAGTACTTC.

This clone came up once. The rearrangement uses TRBV5-4 and TRBJ2-7, with 10 bases identical to TRBD2. Germline lookup yields CDR1 SGHNT and CDR2 YYREEE (reference sequence). V dropped 3 bases and J dropped 5; count of bases not matched to a gene: 8. CDR3 length: 15 amino acids. This chain's CDR3 is CASSSKREGVHEQYF. CDR3 bases: TGTGCCAGCAGCTCGAAGCGGGAGGGTGTTCACGAGCAGTACTTC.

The chain employs TRBV9 and TRBJ2-1, with 9 bases lining up with TRBD1. CDR3 length: 16 amino acids. V shed 0 bases and J 6 bases; nucleotides not matched to a gene: 7. Per the germline V gene, CDR1 is SGDLS and CDR2 is YYNGEE. This chain's CDR3 is CASSVATGGQGNEQFF. CDR3 nucleotide sequence: TGTGCCAGCAGCGTAGCTACTGGGGGACAGGGCAATGAGCAGTTCTTC. Supplemented by reference TRBV9 and TRBJ2-1, the full variable domain reads DSGVTQTPKHLITATGQRVTLRCSPRSGDLSVYWYQQSLDQGLQFLIQYYNGEERAKGNILERFSAQQFPDLHSELNLSSLELGDSALYFCASSVATGGQGNEQFFGPGTRLTVL.

The chain joins TRBV5-4 to TRBJ2-7; 9 bases match TRBD2. Germline CDR1 is SGHNT and CDR2 is YYREEE (reference sequence). The CDR3 is 14 residues long. The V and J ends lost 3 bases and 6 bases, in that order; junction bases with no gene match: 7. The chain's CDR3 is CASSSGASGAEQYF. The CDR3 DNA reads as TGTGCCAGCAGCTCGGGCGCTAGCGGGGCCGAGCAGTACTTC.

This clone appeared a few times. The chain is built from TRBV4-1 and TRBJ2-7, with 13 bases fitting TRBD2. Trimming cost V 4 bases and J 5 bases; bases outside gene matches: 5. The CDR3 totals 15 residues. In germline, CDR1 is MGHRA, CDR2 YSYEKL. The CDR3, as DNA: TGCGCCAGCAGCCCCAATGGACTAGCGGGAGACGAGCAGTACTTC. Its protein product is CASSPNGLAGDEQYF.

This clone was recorded at least ten times. V gene TRBV28 combines with J gene TRBJ1-3; D unclear. V was clipped by 1 base and J by 4 bases, with 5 bases between them. The CDR3 runs to 13 residues. The germline V gene encodes CDR1 MDHEN and CDR2 SYDVKM. As DNA, the CDR3 is TGTGCCAGCAGTTTATACCGGGGAAACACCATATATTTT. Translation gives CASSLYRGNTIYF.

This clone was counted between two and nine times. The chain joins TRBV18 to TRBJ2-6, with D possibly matching TRBD2 (6 bases). This CDR3 comprises 16 residues. Per germline, CDR1 KGHSH and CDR2 LQKENI. V shed 3 bases and J shed 0 bases, with 9 bases lying between them. The CDR3 sequence: CASSPLAVSGANVLTF. The CDR3 DNA reads as TGTGCCAGCTCACCGTTAGCGGTCTCTGGGGCCAACGTCCTGACTTTC.

This clone was counted between two and nine times. The chain couples TRBV7-9 to TRBJ1-2; 7 bases agree with TRBD1. V lost 2 bases, J lost 8 bases, and 14 bases stayed unmatched. In germline, CDR1 is SEHNR, CDR2 FQNEAQ (reference sequence). The CDR3 contains 16 residues. In nucleotides, the CDR3 is TGTGCCAGCAGCTTAAATGATGGGACAGAGAAAATAGGCTACACCTTC. Translated: CASSLNDGTEKIGYTF.